This T cell receptor beta chain was identified in a study of radiotherapy plus CTLA-4 blockade in lung cancer. This clone has just one count. At one end, the junction sequence differs from germline, possibly due to a read error. The CDR3 has 15 residues. The V gene's germline CDR1 is SGHAT and CDR2 FQNNGV. Method: immunoSEQ multiplex PCR; TCRdb's copy keeps in-frame clones and lacks some. This table has 39,000 or so clones, over 70% appearing once. The sequencing used peripheral blood, collected from a patient treated with radiotherapy plus ipilimumab. The chain joins TRBV11-2 to TRBJ1-2, with D maybe TRBD1 (5 bases). The sequence derives from a human donor with non-small cell lung cancer who had stable disease on radiotherapy plus ipilimumab. CDR3 bases: TGTGCCAGCGGCTTAAACCAGGGAGCCCCCTATGGCTACACCTTC. Its protein is CASGLNQGAPYGYTF.